This TCR beta chain is from a study of blood T cell repertoires in COVID-19. Study at large: Acute and convalescent COVID-19 specimens originated in the United States, Italy and Spain. Sample material is recorded as cDNA or gDNA derived from T cells, B-cell-depleted T cells, or PBMCs.

This CDR3 region has 14 residues. V gave up 5 bases and J gave up 1 base, with 12 bases separating them. Germline V gives CDR1 SGHRS, CDR2 YFSETQ. Original handling: Scientists estimated how many nucleated cells there were by amplifying reference gene primers. Produced via immunoSEQ multiplex PCR; TCRdb's table is partial and in-frame only. The V and J calls and clone size come from that table; D and trimming were worked out from the DNA. The table includes around 120,000 clones, about four fifths detected once. The chain has TRBV5-1 and TRBJ1-1; unclear D gene. Source material: peripheral blood. The source of this sequence is a man aged 65 to 79 with acute or convalescent COVID-19. This CDR3 is CASREAVANTEAFF. The DNA for the CDR3 is TGCGCCAGCAGAGAGGCGGTGGCGAACACTGAAGCTTTCTTT.